This TCR beta chain was captured by sequencing in a study of cytomegalovirus exposure and HLA in healthy donors (dated by TCRdb to 2017 to 2019). For the wider study: An earlier analysis of approximately 600 of the donors reported 250 to 300 Gb of sequence data and 100 million to 130 million unique TCR beta sequences from roughly 200 million T cells. Approximately 330 gigabases of sequencing data and 70 million to 95 million unique TCR sequences made up an early release that covered approximately 620 HLA-typed donors. The genetic ancestry cluster associated with self-reported Caucasian donors included around 76% of the roughly 380 genotyped donors. The study aimed to test whether signatures of past pathogen exposure could be identified by cataloging public T cell receptors. The study used immunosequencing to profile the T cell repertoires of approximately 690 subjects and linked those repertoires to cytomegalovirus serostatus. Along with the roughly 670-subject first cohort, a separate validation cohort of about 110 different subjects was used. To predict cytomegalovirus infection status, the study combined high-throughput TCR immunosequencing, statistical association of individual TCRs with disease status, and machine learning. A later analysis re-analyzed previously published TCR beta repertoires from about 600 donors and added high-resolution HLA genotyping to study TCR occurrence patterns. Rather than drawing on any new phenotypic data, the later analysis identified candidate immune exposures from TCR beta sequences and the way those sequences occurred across donors. In an earlier analysis of a few hundred of the donors, high-throughput TCR beta sequencing was used to judge whether each TCR beta V gene segment behaved as functional or pseudogenic. Donor age, sex, ethnicity and CMV serostatus were compiled alongside the repertoire data. In a later genetic analysis, genome-wide SNP genotypes for about three fifths of the roughly 670 donors were used, and that subset was treated as a discovery cohort. Every discovery cohort repertoire had been produced on one sequencing platform. HLA typing covered class I and class II loci at four-digit resolution. The number of donors typed differed by locus, with roughly 629-640 for A, B, C, DRB1 and DQB1, around 560 for DQA1, 606 for DPA1, and 400 to 490 for DPB1. Four to six DR-DQ haplotypes were handled as single units for association and clustering because linkage in the cohort was strong. On average, roughly 240,000 unique TCR beta nucleotide sequences were sequenced per donor among 300 to 500 genotyped donors of the cohort, with 15% to 20% of those sequences being non-productive. Overall results and qualifications from the work: In a later genetic analysis, a missense DCLRE1C variant was associated with V-gene and J-gene trimming of TCR beta chains, and the association was replicated in an independent cohort. Three of the identified cytomegalovirus-associated TCR beta chains were confirmed in vitro to be specific for cytomegalovirus antigens. Presence/absence analyses assumed roughly uniform sequencing depth across donors, an assumption that may not hold. A further reported finding was that TCR beta sequences accurately predicted the HLA-A and HLA-B alleles for most subjects in the first cohort. According to the authors, the approach could potentially be generalized to other disease states and immunological phenotypes. A cluster of highly shared sequence variants was judged likely to be a technical artifact of the sequencing pipeline. A later analysis found that TCR association rates varied across HLA loci, with DRB1 alleles showing the most associated TCRs and HLA-C alleles the fewest. Strong co-occurrence of HLA alleles, especially DR and DQ, made assigning TCR associations to individual alleles difficult. While some public TCRs were present in many individuals, most TCR sequences turned up only very rarely across donors. Most CMV-associated TCR beta chains appeared to be HLA-restricted in a later analysis, and the HLA associations seemed to be driven largely by CMV exposure. Because counts were too low, seventeen rarely observed V segments, including chromosome 9 orphons, were excluded from the earlier analysis of fewer than 650 of the donors. For the cohort, immune exposure information was limited to CMV serostatus. The 87-base-pair reads could not distinguish some IMGT-functional V segments, including TRBV6-2 and TRBV6-3, so those segments were excluded. The cohort was sequenced for TCR beta chains only, and without alpha or paired-chain data the features that could be detected were limited. In an earlier analysis of some 550 of the donors, most TCR beta V segments were observed in productive rearrangements about 90% or about 30% of the time, broadly matching IMGT annotations. Correlated functional status among segregating V segments might reflect linkage disequilibrium, but an unknown experimental factor could not be ruled out. A later analysis reported that several top co-occurrence clusters appeared linked to parvovirus B19, influenza, CMV and Epstein-Barr virus. In a later analysis, HLA-associated TCR beta chains showed more clonal expansion and lower generation probabilities than non-associated chains that were equally common. At a false discovery rate of 0.05, a later analysis linked approximately 18,000 TCR beta sequences to specific HLA alleles. In both the original and validation cohorts, the classifier was reported to diagnose cytomegalovirus status with high specificity and sensitivity. Because HLA typing was unavailable for some donors at each locus, only the typed subset was used in association tests. A total of 150 or so TCR beta chains were listed by the study as associated with cytomegalovirus. According to a later genetic analysis, donors in an Asian-associated ancestry cluster had fewer N-insertions in productive TCRs than the approximately 630-donor mean.

The junction carries 9 bases between V and J, which are trimmed by 4 bases and 0 bases respectively. The germline V gene (reference sequence) specifies MNHNY as CDR1 and SVGAGI as CDR2. The CDR3 contains 14 residues, cysteine and phenylalanine counted. CDR3 DNA only is kept here, 42 bases in frame from base 1. This clone showed up just a few times. Its antigen remains undetermined. No quality values exist for individual bases; no much larger clone is one base distant. The cohort was made up of 650 to 700 healthy bone marrow donors. At the time of sampling, all cohort members were nominally healthy, though unrecorded immune exposures were likely present. The donor was CMV seropositive and belonged to the group of more than 250 seropositive cohort members. A peripheral blood sample was collected from each donor, and TCR beta sequencing was performed on peripheral blood mononuclear cells. Genomic DNA was extracted from the blood cell samples with the Qiagen DNeasy Blood Extraction Kit.

The library was obtained by the immunoSEQ multiplex PCR assay. For the multiplex PCR, a mixture combining 60 forward primers for TCR Vbeta segments and 13 reverse primers for TCR Jbeta segments was used. A multiplex PCR assay on genomic DNA amplified the CDR3 region of rearranged TCR beta genes. Amplified TCR beta libraries were sequenced as 87-base-pair reads on the Illumina HiSeq System. The paper's data handling went like this. Across the 500 to 750 repertoires, a later analysis counted about 81 million unique TCR beta chains, roughly 11 million of which were shared by at least two donors. A nearest-neighbor algorithm error-corrected the raw reads and collapsed the reads into unique sequences, merging closely related sequences to remove PCR and sequencing errors. Alignment of CDR3 sequences to IMGT reference sequences was used to assign V, D and J gene segments. For a sequence to be retained, a match of at least six nucleotides to both a V gene segment and a J gene segment was required. A rearrangement was called productive if the CDR3 had no stop codons and remained in frame with V and J, and every other rearrangement was called non-productive. Following IMGT convention, CDR3 was defined as the stretch from the second conserved V-encoded cysteine up to the conserved J-encoded phenylalanine. The earlier analysis of around 640 of the donors excluded sequences that lacked an unambiguous match to a single V gene segment. An earlier analysis of fewer than 750 of the donors classified V segments as functional when productive rearrangements were above 56.7% and as segregating when the standard deviation between donors was above 5%. A statistical classification framework was built for diagnosing cytomegalovirus status from the catalog of TCR beta chain sequences. A later analysis assigned V and J genes by comparing TCR nucleotide sequences with IMGT/GENE-DB human TR gene sequences. A later analysis assigned CDR3 sequences and most-parsimonious VDJ recombination scenarios with the TCRdist pipeline. In a later analysis, each TCR beta chain was defined by its CDR3 amino acid sequence together with its V-gene family, and reads lacking a unique V-gene family were excluded. As a way to deal with suspected cross-contamination and a sequencing artifact, a later analysis dropped nearly 600 nucleotide sequences that were highly shared and had low generation probability. For each public chain, a later analysis derived a clonal expansion index from normalized ranks of inferred template counts within each repertoire. A later analysis computed generation probabilities with a VDJ recombination model fitted to out-of-frame rearrangements, and checked the results against IGoR. In a later analysis, hypergeometric tests were used to score TCR-TCR, TCR-HLA and TCR-CMV co-occurrence, with a repertoire-size bias correction applied to TCR pairs. In a later analysis, false discovery rates were estimated by permuting HLA or CMV assignments 20 times. A later analysis grouped co-occurring TCRs with DBSCAN, adding TCRdist sequence similarity when clustering within HLA-allele-positive subsets. Repertoires with fewer than 30,000 or more than 120,000 public chains, plus five repertoires with anomalous nucleotide sharing, were excluded from co-occurrence clustering. TCRdb took this table from immuneACCESS and kept in-frame rearrangements with V and J called. Such tables lack part of the clones; where checked against another copy, unresolved V genes explain under half of the gap, and the rest is unexplained. Clone size and V and J calls were adopted from that table, with D and trimming inferred from the DNA. The sample includes approximately 120,000 clones, with 17% observed a single time. The top ten clonotypes cover approximately 2.6% of the sample.

This TCR was sampled from a female donor in good health and CMV-seropositive. The sample taken for sequencing was PBMCs. This sequence uses TRBV6-6 and TRBJ2-5; no confident D gene assignment can be made. The CDR3 region reads CASSLESYQETQYF. The bases are TGTGCCAGCAGTTTAGAAAGTTACCAAGAGACCCAGTACTTC.